One and the same sample provided the 26 T cell receptor beta chains below, sequenced in a study of T cells after yellow fever vaccination. From the 5' RACE reads, TCRdb called clonotypes with MiXCR, one entry per CDR3 protein. This table holds 200,000 to 300,000 distinct CDR3 sequences, around 13% found once. This specimen was CD4+ T cells sorted from PBMCs, taken 45 days after the yellow fever booster vaccination. The receptors were gathered from a man aged 30-40 years who received the YFV17D yellow fever vaccine.

The chain employs TRBV6-1 and TRBJ2-1; a possible D gene is TRBD2 (6 bases). The germline V and J ends were trimmed by 5 bases and 2 bases, with 7 bases remaining between them. CDR1 and CDR2 (germline): MNHNS, SASEGT. The CDR3 has 13 residues. CDR3: CASSKRAYNEQFF. The CDR3 nucleotides read TGTGCCAGCAGTAAGCGGGCCTACAATGAGCAGTTCTTC.

This clonotype was seen only a few times. The rearrangement uses TRBV29-1 and TRBJ2-3; D gene uncertain. The CDR3 runs 15 residues. Trimming took 4 bases from V and 4 from J, leaving 18 bases between them. CDR1 and CDR2 (germline): SQVTM, ANQGSEA. The CDR3 sequence: CSVGFASSYADTQYF. In DNA form, the CDR3 reads TGCAGCGTTGGGTTCGCTAGTTCATATGCAGATACGCAGTATTTT.

This clonotype showed up many times. This chain links TRBV20-1 with TRBJ2-5, with 9 bases fitting TRBD2. Germline CDR1 reads DFQATT; CDR2 reads SNEGSKA (reference sequence). The CDR3 has 13 residues. Germline trimming cut 6 bases from V and 2 bases from J; bases unmatched to any gene: 4. The DNA for the CDR3 is TGCAGTGCGGCTAGCGGGACACAAGAGACCCAGTACTTC. This sequence encodes CSAASGTQETQYF.

J is TRBJ2-1 and V is TRBV27; 9 nucleotides line up with TRBD2. J gave up 4 bases and V 10 bases, and 8 bases lay outside the gene matches. The V gene's germline CDR1 is MNHEY and CDR2 SMNVEV (reference sequence). The CDR3 is 14 residues long. Here the CDR3 DNA reads TGTGCCACAGGGCGGGAGGGAGTATACAATGAGCAGTTCTTC. Amino acids: CATGREGVYNEQFF.

The chain employs TRBV20-1 and TRBJ2-1; D gene unclear. Germline V gene data show CDR1 as DFQATT and CDR2 as SNEGSKA (reference sequence). The V and J ends lost 0 bases and 9 bases respectively, with 9 bases between them. The CDR3 is made up of 12 amino acids. DNA of the CDR3: TGCAGTGCTAGAGATAGGTGTGGTGAGCAGTTCTTC. Its protein product is CSARDRCGEQFF.

This clonotype was detected ten times or more. This chain uses TRBV5-1 with TRBJ2-7; 11 bases are a match to TRBD2. Germline assignment: CDR1 SGHRS and CDR2 YFSETQ. The CDR3 has 15 amino acids. V lost 4 bases, J lost 2 bases, and 5 bases stayed unmatched. This chain's CDR3 is CASSLGLAGPYEQYF. For the CDR3, the DNA is TGCGCCAGCAGCCTAGGACTAGCGGGTCCCTACGAGCAGTACTTC.

This clonotype came up a few times. The chain links TRBV4-3 to TRBJ2-1; perhaps TRBD2 as D (5 bases). CDR1 is LGHNA, CDR2 YSLEER, per germline. Trimming removed 7 bases at V and 5 bases at J, with 18 bases between. The CDR3 has 15 residues. CDR3 region: CASNTRRTNDNEQFF. CDR3 DNA sequence: TGCGCCAGCAACACTAGGCGGACCAATGACAATGAGCAGTTCTTC.

This clonotype showed up many times. The CDR3 nucleotides are TGCAGCGCCGGGACAGGGGACGAGCAGTACTTC. Protein product: CSAGTGDEQYF. This chain connects TRBV29-1 to TRBJ2-7; 10 bases agree with TRBD1. This CDR3 spans 11 amino acids. V shed 7 bases, J shed 5 bases, and the junction held 2 bases outside the gene matches. Germline V gene lookup returns CDR1 SQVTM and CDR2 ANQGSEA.

This clonotype was seen a handful of times. The gene calls are TRBV6-5 and TRBJ2-3; 11 bases fit TRBD1. V lost 0 bases and J lost 5; bases outside the gene matches: 7. From germline, CDR1 is MNHEY and CDR2 SVGAGI. This CDR3 comprises 17 residues. CDR3 DNA: TGTGCCAGCAGTTACTCCTCCCGGGACAGGGGGATAGATACGCAGTATTTT. Its translation: CASSYSSRDRGIDTQYF.

This clonotype was counted a few times. The chain has TRBV10-3 and TRBJ2-5; 8 nucleotides agree with TRBD2. Germline V gives CDR1 ENHRY, CDR2 SYGVKD. The CDR3 sequence is 13 residues long. J lost 0 bases, V lost 8 bases, and 2 bases had no gene match. The CDR3 protein is CAIGGLDQETQYF. CDR3 DNA: TGTGCCATCGGGGGACTAGACCAAGAGACCCAGTACTTC.

This clonotype was seen a handful of times. This rearrangement joins TRBV28 to TRBJ2-7; D remains ambiguous. The CDR3 consists of 14 residues. Between the trimmed V and J ends, which lost 6 bases and 0 bases, there was a span of 12 bases. The V gene's germline CDR1 is MDHEN and CDR2 SYDVKM. The CDR3 spells CASRTMGNSYEQYF. In DNA, the CDR3 is TGTGCCAGCAGAACGATGGGCAACTCCTACGAGCAGTACTTC.

This chain joins TRBV20-1 and TRBJ2-6; D is possibly TRBD1 (6 bases). The V gene's germline CDR1 is DFQATT and CDR2 SNEGSKA (reference sequence). The CDR3 extends over 15 amino acids. Trimming pared 6 bases from V and 0 bases from J, leaving 12 bases between. The CDR3 protein is CSAPGQNSGANVLTF. In DNA form, the CDR3 reads TGCAGTGCCCCGGGACAAAACTCTGGGGCCAACGTCCTGACTTTC.

The CDR3 region is CASSHFLPGENTGELFF. The CDR3 DNA sequence: TGTGCCAGCAGCCATTTCCTCCCTGGGGAGAACACCGGGGAGCTGTTTTTT. The gene calls are TRBV3-1 and TRBJ2-2; D is unresolved. The CDR3 is 17 residues long. Trimming left V 3 bases short and J 1 base short, with 15 bases between. CDR1 LGHDT and CDR2 YNNKEL come from the germline V gene (reference sequence).

This clonotype came up a few times. The V gene is TRBV20-1, the J gene TRBJ2-1; 13 positions agree with TRBD2. Germline V lookup: CDR1 DFQATT, CDR2 SNEGSKA (reference sequence). This CDR3 contains 16 residues. The CDR3 loop reads CSTGLAGRKAGNEQFF. CDR3 bases: TGCTCCACGGGACTAGCGGGAAGGAAGGCGGGTAATGAGCAGTTCTTC.

This clonotype was seen a few times. The chain carries TRBV9 and TRBJ2-5; the match to TRBD2 covers 15 bases. This CDR3 has 16 residues. Germline values: CDR1 SGDLS, CDR2 YYNGEE. V lost 3 bases to trimming and J lost 4 bases; unmatched junction nucleotides: 4. CDR3 amino acids: CASSAPGLAGGETQYF. The CDR3 DNA reads TGTGCCAGCAGCGCACCGGGACTAGCGGGAGGAGAGACCCAGTACTTC. Filled out from reference TRBV9 and TRBJ2-5, the complete variable domain reads DSGVTQTPKHLITATGQRVTLRCSPRSGDLSVYWYQQSLDQGLQFLIQYYNGEERAKGNILERFSAQQFPDLHSELNLSSLELGDSALYFCASSAPGLAGGETQYFGPGTRLLVL.

This clonotype was detected a few times. The chain joins TRBV7-6 to TRBJ2-5; possible D gene TRBD1, 6 bases. The CDR3 has 15 amino acids. Per the germline V gene, CDR1 is SGHVS and CDR2 is FNYEAQ. V was pared by 4 bases and J by 5 bases, with 17 bases between. The CDR3 region has the DNA TGTGCCAGCAGCTCTGAGGGTCAGGGGCGGGAGACCCAGTACTTC. It specifies CASSSEGQGRETQYF. Variable domain in full (rest from reference TRBV7-6 and TRBJ2-5): GAGVSQSPRYKVTKRGQDVALRCDPISGHVSLYWYRQALGQGPEFLTYFNYEAQQDKSGLPNDRFSAERPEGSISTLTIQRTEQRDSAMYRCASSSEGQGRETQYFGPGTRLLVL.

This clonotype has a handful of counts. The rearrangement joins TRBV7-2 to TRBJ2-7; D is possibly TRBD2 (6 bases). The CDR3 is 16 amino acids. Trimming removed 1 base at V and 7 bases at J, with 20 bases between. Germline assignment: CDR1 SGHTA and CDR2 FQGNSA. CDR3 residues: CASSLVVPPRAGEQYF. CDR3 coding DNA: TGTGCCAGCAGCTTAGTGGTCCCACCGCGCGCGGGGGAGCAGTACTTC.

This clonotype has a handful of counts. The J gene is TRBJ2-2, the V gene TRBV20-1; D is perhaps TRBD1 (5 bases). The CDR3 runs 14 residues. From germline, CDR1 is DFQATT and CDR2 SNEGSKA (reference sequence). V was shortened by 6 bases and J by 5 bases, with 16 bases between the two germline ends. CDR3 sequence (DNA): TGCAGTGCCCACAACCTCGCAGGGACCGGGGAGCTGTTTTTT. Protein product: CSAHNLAGTGELFF.

This chain connects TRBV12-3 or TRBV12-4 to TRBJ2-7, with TRBD2 identical over 7 bases. V lost 5 bases and J lost 2; bases outside the gene matches: 6. The CDR3 covers 14 residues. CDR3 protein: CASSPGLGPYEQYF. The CDR3 DNA reads as TGTGCCAGCAGTCCCGGACTAGGTCCCTACGAGCAGTACTTC.

In this sample, this clonotype turned up a few times. The DNA for the CDR3 is TGTGCCAGCAGTACACGGACTAGCGGGAGTAAAAAAGAGACCCAGTACTTC. Protein: CASSTRTSGSKKETQYF. The chain employs TRBV6-1 and TRBJ2-5; TRBD2 agrees at 13 bases. Germline lookup yields CDR1 MNHNS and CDR2 SASEGT. V was pared by 5 bases and J by 3 bases, with 9 bases of the junction left unmatched. The CDR3 spans 17 residues.

This clonotype was picked up many times. CDR3 protein: CASSDPGQGIETQYF. The CDR3 DNA follows: TGCGCCAGCAGTGACCCGGGCCAGGGGATAGAGACCCAGTACTTC. V usage is TRBV10-1 and J usage is TRBJ2-5, with D tentatively TRBD1 (6 bases). Looked up from germline, CDR1 is WNHNN and CDR2 is SYGVQD (reference sequence). V gave up 3 bases and J gave up 4 bases, with 15 bases separating them. The CDR3 has 15 amino acids.

The CDR3 DNA reads TGCAGTGCTGCCCGCGGGAGTTCCGCCTACGAGCAGTACTTC. Translation gives CSAARGSSAYEQYF. V and J are TRBV20-1 and TRBJ2-7, with 7 bases fitting TRBD2. The CDR3 contains 14 residues. J was trimmed by 2 bases and V by 5 bases; bases with no gene match: 9. Germline V CDR1 and CDR2: DFQATT, SNEGSKA (reference sequence).

The V and J genes are TRBV5-1 and TRBJ1-2, with D maybe TRBD1 (6 bases). Germline CDR1 SGHRS, CDR2 YFSETQ. This CDR3 contains 16 residues. Trimming removed 5 bases at V and 4 bases at J, with 21 bases between. The CDR3 here is CASRPFGQTLGYGYTF. The CDR3 DNA is TGCGCCAGCAGGCCATTCGGACAGACCTTGGGCTATGGCTACACCTTC.

The rearrangement links TRBV7-8 to TRBJ2-7, with D tentatively TRBD2 (5 bases). V lost 5 bases and J 10 bases, leaving 12 bases between the germline ends. CDR1 is SGHVS and CDR2 is FQNEAQ in the germline V gene. The CDR3 has 11 amino acids. The CDR3 coding sequence is TGTGCCAGCAGCCCCGGACTCGGACAGTACTTC. The encoded protein is CASSPGLGQYF.

This clonotype was detected ten times or more. The DNA for the CDR3 is TGTGCCAGCAGCTTAGGCGACAGGAACCAAGAGACCCAGTACTTC. Amino acid sequence: CASSLGDRNQETQYF. The chain couples TRBV7-2 to TRBJ2-5; weak D call: TRBD1 (6 bases). The CDR3 has 15 residues. The germline V gene encodes CDR1 SGHTA and CDR2 FQGNSA. V was clipped by 1 base and J by 0 bases, with 9 bases between them. The full variable domain, completed using reference TRBV7-2 and TRBJ2-5, is GAGVSQSPSNKVTEKGKDVELRCDPISGHTALYWYRQSLGQGLEFLIYFQGNSAPDKSGLPSDRFSAERTGGSVSTLTIQRTQQEDSAVYLCASSLGDRNQETQYFGPGTRLLVL.

This clonotype was counted ten times or more. The J gene is TRBJ2-3, the V gene TRBV24-1; the D gene is possibly TRBD2 (5 bases). V was shortened by 4 bases and J by 2 bases, with 9 bases between the two germline ends. This CDR3 is built from 14 residues. Germline CDR1 KGHDR, CDR2 SFDVKD. The CDR3 here is CATSDRTHTDTQYF. As DNA, the CDR3 is TGTGCCACCAGTGACCGGACTCACACAGATACGCAGTATTTT.